Sequencing of this TCR beta chain was carried out in a study of vaccination and CD4 T cells after COVID-19. Oncomine TCR Beta short-read sequencing was applied to DNA from cultured CD4+ T cells. TCRdb reprocessed the PCR reads via MiXCR and lists one record per CDR3 protein. The sample contains fewer than 12,000 distinct CDR3 sequences, 60% to 65% of which appear only once. The treatment here: approximately nine-day PBMC culture with coronavirus spike peptide pools or control peptides (ViraFEST assay). For this clonotype: The antigen remains undetermined.

This TCR was sampled from a human donor who had recovered from COVID-19. Sequenced sample: CD4+ T cells from blood, cultured in vitro.

CDR3 region: CSAQGGVQETQYF. The CDR3 region has the DNA TGCAGTGCTCAGGGGGGGGTACAAGAGACCCAGTACTTC. This chain joins TRBV20-1 and TRBJ2-5; D may correspond to TRBD1 or TRBD2 (7 bases each). Per the germline V gene, CDR1 is DFQATT and CDR2 is SNEGSKA (reference sequence). V shed 5 bases and J shed 2 bases, with 12 bases lying between them. The CDR3 consists of 13 residues.